Listed below are T cell receptor beta chains from one sample, sequenced in a study of CXCR3 chemokines and chemotherapy response in bladder cancer. TCRdb itself ran the PCR reads through MiXCR, one entry per CDR3 protein. This sample has about 2,900 distinct CDR3 sequences, with 9.5% to 12% found just once. The sample was acquired from a patient whose treatment included neoadjuvant chemotherapy. These receptors were collected from a human donor with bladder cancer that responded to neoadjuvant chemotherapy. Each CDR3 is given with its conserved first and last residue. The order of the fields is CDR3 protein, CDR3 DNA, V gene, clone size, D gene, J gene. A D gene is named only where the DNA matches it firmly. Not all rows give a size; the values are once, few, many and, for expanded clones, a class.

CSVEGTRGTQYF	TGCAGCGTTGAAGGGACAAGAGGCACGCAGTATTTT	TRBV29-1	medium-sized	-	TRBJ2-3
CAWSVQGRETQYF	TGTGCCTGGAGTGTCCAGGGCCGGGAGACCCAGTACTTC	TRBV30	-	-	TRBJ2-5
CASSPSRISTGELFF	TGTGCCAGCTCACCTAGCAGGATTTCCACCGGGGAGCTGTTTTTT	TRBV18	many	-	TRBJ2-2
CSVGTSGSPLLFDTQYF	TGCAGCGTTGGGACTAGCGGGAGCCCCCTACTTTTTGATACGCAGTATTTT	TRBV29-1	medium-sized	TRBD2	TRBJ2-3
CATSGTGTNTEAFF	TGTGCCACCTCTGGGACGGGAACGAACACTGAAGCTTTCTTT	TRBV24-1	medium-sized	-	TRBJ1-1
CASSTWGGGGPDTQYF	TGTGCCAGTAGCACCTGGGGGGGGGGAGGTCCAGATACGCAGTATTTT	TRBV19	many	TRBD2	TRBJ2-3
CSADRAGGYGYTF	TGCAGCGCCGACAGGGCGGGGGGCTATGGCTACACCTTC	TRBV29-1	medium-sized	TRBD1	TRBJ1-2
CASSLPGTGSSPLHF	TGTGCCAGCAGCTTACCTGGGACAGGGAGTTCACCCCTCCACTTT	TRBV11-2	-	TRBD1	TRBJ1-6
CASSTGTSGSAEQYF	TGTGCCAGCAGTACAGGGACTAGCGGGAGTGCCGAGCAGTACTTC	TRBV27	-	TRBD2	TRBJ2-7
CASGRQAEQPQHF	TGTGCCAGCGGGAGGCAGGCGGAGCAGCCCCAGCATTTT	TRBV19	medium-sized	-	TRBJ1-5
CASSLRGVEQYF	TGTGCCAGCAGTCTAAGGGGGGTCGAGCAGTACTTC	TRBV6-6	many	-	TRBJ2-7
CASIGAPVGGMTNEQFF	TGTGCCAGCATTGGGGCTCCGGTGGGGGGCATGACAAATGAGCAGTTCTTC	TRBV28	many	-	TRBJ2-1
CASSFIGGLETQYF	TGTGCCAGCAGCTTTATCGGGGGGCTTGAGACCCAGTACTTC	TRBV7-9	-	-	TRBJ2-5
CASSYGGDTEAFF	TGTGCCAGCAGTTACGGGGGGGACACTGAAGCTTTCTTT	TRBV6-6	-	-	TRBJ1-1
CASSLLGGADTDTQYF	TGTGCCAGCAGCTTGCTGGGAGGGGCGGATACAGATACGCAGTATTTT	TRBV7-9	many	TRBD2	TRBJ2-3
CATSGGFTEAFF	TGTGCCACCAGTGGGGGGTTCACTGAAGCTTTCTTT	TRBV15	many	-	TRBJ1-1
CAISEVQSYEQYF	TGTGCCATCAGTGAGGTGCAGTCCTACGAGCAGTACTTC	TRBV10-3	few	-	TRBJ2-7
CASTPRGGVGDGYTF	TGTGCCAGCACCCCCCGTGGGGGGGTGGGAGACGGCTACACCTTC	TRBV12-3/TRBV12-4	many	-	TRBJ1-2
CASSYSIGNEQYF	TGTGCCAGCAGTTACTCGATTGGGAATGAGCAGTACTTC	TRBV6-5	few	-	TRBJ2-7
CASSESTGTGGDEQYF	TGTGCCAGCAGTGAATCAACCGGGACAGGGGGCGACGAGCAGTACTTC	TRBV6-1	many	TRBD1	TRBJ2-7
CASSLRRGFPPGSYNEQFF	TGTGCCAGCAGCCTCAGACGGGGTTTTCCTCCAGGCTCCTACAATGAGCAGTTCTTC	TRBV9	many	-	TRBJ2-1
CASISTWDYGYTF	TGTGCCAGTATTTCAACTTGGGACTATGGCTACACCTTC	TRBV19	medium-sized	-	TRBJ1-2
CASSYLTDKHGNQPQHF	TGTGCCAGCAGTTACCTTACAGACAAACACGGCAATCAGCCCCAGCATTTT	TRBV6-6	many	-	TRBJ1-5
CASSAPGQGVYEQYF	TGTGCCAGTAGTGCGCCGGGACAGGGGGTCTACGAGCAGTACTTC	TRBV19	medium-sized	TRBD1	TRBJ2-7
CASSHYRGTNTGELFF	TGTGCCAGCAGTCACTACAGGGGAACGAACACCGGGGAGCTGTTTTTT	TRBV27	medium-sized	TRBD1	TRBJ2-2
CASRRTSGRVSFSGANVLTF	TGTGCCAGCAGAAGAACTAGCGGGAGAGTCTCCTTCTCTGGGGCCAACGTCCTGACTTTC	TRBV6-5	many	TRBD2	TRBJ2-6
CASSPGRYSEITYEQYF	TGTGCCAGCAGCCCGGGACGGTATTCCGAAATTACCTACGAGCAGTACTTC	TRBV12-3/TRBV12-4	many	-	TRBJ2-7
CASSKTSSTGELFF	TGTGCCAGTAGCAAAACTTCGTCCACCGGGGAGCTGTTTTTT	TRBV19	medium-sized	-	TRBJ2-2
CASSQETGTAVYGYTF	TGCGCCAGCAGCCAAGAAACCGGGACAGCTGTTTATGGCTACACCTTC	TRBV4-1	-	TRBD1	TRBJ1-2
CAISESINPQGGNQPQHF	TGTGCCATCAGTGAGTCGATTAATCCGCAGGGGGGCAATCAGCCCCAGCATTTT	TRBV10-3	-	TRBD1	TRBJ1-5
CASSETSGVPYEQYF	TGTGCCAGCAGTGAAACATCGGGGGTCCCCTACGAGCAGTACTTC	TRBV6-1	medium-sized	-	TRBJ2-7
CASSDRLHGAFF	TGTGCCAGCAGCGACAGGCTACACGGGGCTTTCTTT	TRBV7-2	medium-sized	-	TRBJ1-1
CASSTTGGYEQYF	TGTGCCAGCTCGACGACAGGGGGATACGAGCAGTACTTC	TRBV18	few	TRBD1	TRBJ2-7
CASTAGGQGAGETQYF	TGTGCCAGCACCGCCGGCGGACAGGGGGCTGGAGAGACCCAGTACTTC	TRBV28	many	TRBD1	TRBJ2-5
CASSPRTGSPNEKLFF	TGTGCCAGCAGCCCGCGGACAGGGAGCCCTAATGAAAAACTGTTTTTT	TRBV27	medium-sized	TRBD1	TRBJ1-4
CASSRIPSGGAISADTQYF	TGTGCCAGCAGCCGAATCCCTAGCGGGGGGGCGATCTCCGCAGATACGCAGTATTTT	TRBV7-2	many	TRBD2	TRBJ2-3
CASSRPSGYEQYF	TGTGCCAGCAGTCGACCATCGGGGTACGAGCAGTACTTC	TRBV12-3/TRBV12-4	-	-	TRBJ2-7
CAMQTSGGYNEQFF	TGTGCCATGCAGACTAGCGGGGGCTACAATGAGCAGTTCTTC	TRBV10-3	many	TRBD2	TRBJ2-1
CASSRAGTGPYEQYF	TGTGCCAGCTCCAGGGCCGGGACAGGTCCCTACGAGCAGTACTTC	TRBV7-2	many	TRBD1	TRBJ2-7
CASRTGQGERPQHF	TGTGCCAGCAGGACAGGACAGGGGGAAAGGCCCCAGCATTTT	TRBV6-6	many	TRBD1	TRBJ1-5
CASSLLATGGTTEAFF	TGTGCCAGCAGTTTATTGGCGACAGGGGGCACCACTGAAGCTTTCTTT	TRBV27	medium-sized	TRBD1	TRBJ1-1
CAWSSPLAGVISSSDTQYF	TGTGCCTGGAGTTCCCCCCTAGCGGGAGTTATCAGCTCGTCAGATACGCAGTATTTT	TRBV30	many	TRBD2	TRBJ2-3
CASTVQGALTDTQYF	TGTGCCAGCACCGTCCAGGGGGCCCTAACAGATACGCAGTATTTT	TRBV9	many	TRBD1	TRBJ2-3
CASSLYLRGRNTEAFF	TGTGCCAGCAGTTTATATCTAAGAGGCAGAAACACTGAAGCTTTCTTT	TRBV12-3/TRBV12-4	few	-	TRBJ1-1
CASSSGGRGPQAQYF	TGTGCCAGCAGCTCCGGGGGGCGGGGGCCCCAGGCGCAGTATTTT	TRBV7-2	many	-	TRBJ2-3
CASSYPLNSPLHF	TGTGCCAGCAGTTACCCGCTAAATTCACCCCTCCACTTT	TRBV6-5	medium-sized	-	TRBJ1-6
CSAGDYGSYEQYF	TGCAGTGCGGGGGACTATGGGTCCTACGAGCAGTACTTC	TRBV20-1	-	TRBD2	TRBJ2-7
CASSYTSRQWAGANTEAFF	TGTGCCAGCAGTTACACTTCCCGCCAATGGGCAGGCGCGAACACTGAAGCTTTCTTT	TRBV6-2/TRBV6-3	many	-	TRBJ1-1